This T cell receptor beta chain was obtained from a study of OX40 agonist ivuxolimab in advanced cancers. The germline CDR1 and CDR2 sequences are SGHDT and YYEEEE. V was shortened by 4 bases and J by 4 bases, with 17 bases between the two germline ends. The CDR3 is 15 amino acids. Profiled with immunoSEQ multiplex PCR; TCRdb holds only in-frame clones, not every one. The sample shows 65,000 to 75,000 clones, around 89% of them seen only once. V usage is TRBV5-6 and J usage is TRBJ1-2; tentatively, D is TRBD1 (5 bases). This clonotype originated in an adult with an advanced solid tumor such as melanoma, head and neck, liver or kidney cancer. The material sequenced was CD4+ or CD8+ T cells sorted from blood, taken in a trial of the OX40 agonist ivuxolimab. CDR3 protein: CASSPSGAYSYGYTF. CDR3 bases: TGTGCCAGCAGCCCTTCCGGGGCCTACTCCTATGGCTACACCTTC. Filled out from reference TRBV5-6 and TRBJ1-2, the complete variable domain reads DAGVTQSPTHLIKTRGQQVTLRCSPKSGHDTVSWYQQALGQGPQFIFQYYEEEERQRGNFPDRFSGHQFPNYSSELNVNALLLGDSALYLCASSPSGAYSYGYTFGSGTRLTVV.